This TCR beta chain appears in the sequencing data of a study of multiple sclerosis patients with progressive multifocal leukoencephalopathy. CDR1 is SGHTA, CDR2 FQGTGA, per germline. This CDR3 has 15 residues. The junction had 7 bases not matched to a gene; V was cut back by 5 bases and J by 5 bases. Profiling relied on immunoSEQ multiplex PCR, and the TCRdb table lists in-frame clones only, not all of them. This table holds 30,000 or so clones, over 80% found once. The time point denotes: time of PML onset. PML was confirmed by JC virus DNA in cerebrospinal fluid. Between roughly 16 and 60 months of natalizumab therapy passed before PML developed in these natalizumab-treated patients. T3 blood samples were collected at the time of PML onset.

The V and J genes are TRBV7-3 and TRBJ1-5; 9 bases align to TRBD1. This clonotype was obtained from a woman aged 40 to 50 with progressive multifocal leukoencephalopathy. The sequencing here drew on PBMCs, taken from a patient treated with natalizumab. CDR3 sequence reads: CASSTPTGGHQPQHF. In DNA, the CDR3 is TGTGCCAGCAGCACCCCGACAGGGGGGCATCAGCCCCAGCATTTT.